This passage covers 27 T cell receptor beta chains from one sample sequenced in a study of T cell responses to AZD1222 COVID-19 vaccine. Here immunoSEQ multiplex PCR was the method, and the copy in TCRdb shows in-frame clones only, minus some. This table has 150,000 or so clones, around nine tenths appearing once. The sequences come from peripheral blood, collected on day 0 of AZD1222 vaccination. All receptors derive from an adult in good health.

The chain carries TRBV12-3 or TRBV12-4 and TRBJ1-2; possibly TRBD1 for D (5 bases). V was cut by 1 base and J by 6 bases, with 9 bases left in between. This CDR3 spans 13 amino acids. CDR3 protein: CASSLVGEHGYTF. In nucleotides, the CDR3 is TGTGCCAGCAGTTTAGTAGGGGAGCATGGCTACACCTTC.

The rearrangement uses TRBV12-3 or TRBV12-4 and TRBJ2-1, with 7 bases that match TRBD2. This CDR3 spans 13 amino acids. V gave up 2 bases and J gave up 6 bases; unmatched junction bases: 1. CDR3: CASSLRGGNEQFF. In DNA, the CDR3 is TGTGCCAGCAGTTTACGCGGGGGCAATGAGCAGTTCTTC.

The gene calls are TRBV5-1 and TRBJ2-1, with 10 bases aligning to TRBD2. The germline V gene encodes CDR1 SGHRS and CDR2 YFSETQ. This CDR3 comprises 17 residues. V was pared by 5 bases and J by 3 bases, with 11 bases of the junction left unmatched. CDR3 sequence (DNA): TGCGCCAGCAGACCTAGACTAGCGGGCGGTAACTACAATGAGCAGTTCTTC. Encoded protein: CASRPRLAGGNYNEQFF.

This clone appeared a single time. The rearrangement links TRBV11-3 to TRBJ2-1; no clear D gene. CDR1 and CDR2 from the germline V gene are SGHNT and YENEEA. This CDR3 contains 14 residues. The V and J ends lost 5 bases and 4 bases respectively, with 12 bases between them. CDR3 sequence reads: CASSPGTAYNEQFF. CDR3 in DNA: TGTGCCAGCAGCCCAGGTACGGCATACAATGAGCAGTTCTTC.

The chain recombines TRBV7-8 with TRBJ2-1; D is perhaps TRBD2 (5 bases). The CDR3 is 15 residues long. Trimming shortened V by 3 bases and J by 1 base, and 10 bases separated the two germline ends. CDR1 and CDR2 (germline): SGHVS, FQNEAQ. CDR3 DNA sequence: TGTGCCAGCAGCTTTAACCGCGGGTCCTACAATGAGCAGTTCTTC. Translating gives CASSFNRGSYNEQFF.

The CDR3 loop is CASSLGSSGNTIYF. The CDR3 region has the DNA TGCGCCAGCAGCTTGGGGAGCTCTGGAAACACCATATATTTT. This chain joins TRBV5-1 and TRBJ1-3, with D hard to call. V lost 0 bases and J lost 0, with 4 bases in between. The germline CDR1 and CDR2 sequences are SGHRS and YFSETQ. The CDR3 length is 14 residues.

This clone was counted between two and nine times. This chain joins TRBV7-2 and TRBJ1-5; 8 positions match TRBD1. The J segment lost 2 bases and the V segment lost 5 bases, leaving 5 bases of the junction unmatched. CDR3 length equals 15 residues. CDR1 and CDR2 (germline): SGHTA, FQGNSA. This CDR3 reads CASSRTGLGNQPQHF. The CDR3 nucleotides are TGTGCCAGCAGCCGGACAGGGTTAGGCAATCAGCCCCAGCATTTT.

This clone appeared a single time. V gene TRBV24-1 combines with J gene TRBJ1-5; D possibly corresponds to TRBD1 (5 bases). Germline loops: CDR1 KGHDR, CDR2 SFDVKD. The ends were cut back, 6 bases at V and 9 bases at J, with 11 bases in the middle. The length of the CDR3 is 12 residues. CDR3 DNA: TGTGCCACCAGTTTGGGGGGACGGCCCCAGCATTTT. Protein: CATSLGGRPQHF.

The chain joins TRBV11-2 to TRBJ1-3; D is ambiguous. Trimming shortened V by 0 bases and J by 1 base, and 13 bases separated the two germline ends. There are 17 residues in the CDR3. Germline CDR1 and CDR2: SGHAT and FQNNGV. CDR3 residues: CASSLERAGHSGNTIYF. The CDR3 bases are TGTGCCAGCAGCTTAGAGAGGGCAGGCCATTCTGGAAACACCATATATTTT.

The V call is TRBV7-9, the J call TRBJ1-2; D remains unclear. The germline V gene has CDR1 SEHNR and CDR2 FQNEAQ (reference sequence). The CDR3 totals 13 residues. V was pared by 4 bases and J by 3 bases, with 9 bases between. CDR3 sequence reads: CASSSPMDYGYTF. The CDR3 DNA follows: TGTGCCAGCAGCTCACCAATGGACTATGGCTACACCTTC.

The chain employs TRBV9 and TRBJ1-2; D is unresolved. Germline loops: CDR1 SGDLS, CDR2 YYNGEE. Trimming left V 3 bases short and J 4 bases short, with 13 bases between. This CDR3 is 14 amino acids long. Here the CDR3 DNA reads TGTGCCAGCAGCGCCTTAGACGATGGCTATGGCTACACCTTC. Its protein product is CASSALDDGYGYTF.

This clone turned up a few times. The V call is TRBV5-1, the J call TRBJ2-7; 10 bases are a match to TRBD1. Germline values: CDR1 SGHRS, CDR2 YFSETQ. The CDR3 contains 15 residues. The junction had 6 bases not matched to a gene; V was cut back by 3 bases and J by 3 bases. DNA of the CDR3: TGCGCCAGCAGCTGGGAGTGGACAGGGGGCTACGAGCAGTACTTC. Its translation: CASSWEWTGGYEQYF.

This chain connects TRBV15 to TRBJ1-5, with a possible D match to TRBD1 (5 bases). This CDR3 has 14 amino acids. From germline, CDR1 is LNHNV and CDR2 YYDKDF (reference sequence). Trimming took 3 bases from V and 7 from J, leaving 13 bases between them. CDR3 in DNA: TGTGCCACCAGCAGCGAAGGGGTTGGACAGCCCCAGCATTTT. This sequence encodes CATSSEGVGQPQHF.

The genes are TRBV25-1 and TRBJ2-1; maybe TRBD2 (6 bases). Looked up from germline, CDR1 is MGHDK and CDR2 is SYGVNS. Trimming removed 1 base at V and 9 bases at J, with 13 bases between. The CDR3 spans 14 residues. The CDR3 is CASSEFSGGSEQFF. In nucleotides, the CDR3 is TGTGCCAGCAGTGAATTTTCTGGGGGGAGTGAGCAGTTCTTC.

Worth noting for this clone: Other nucleotide sequences from this sample produce the same CDR3. This chain joins TRBV7-9 and TRBJ2-2, with D uncertain. CDR1 is SEHNR, CDR2 FQNEAQ, per germline (reference sequence). Between the trimmed V and J ends, which lost 0 bases and 5 bases, there was a span of 7 bases. The CDR3 covers 14 residues. CDR3 in DNA: TGTGCCAGCAGCTTAGCACTGGGTACCGGGGAGCTGTTTTTT. Its protein product is CASSLALGTGELFF.

This CDR3 reads CASSLDYLKTQYF. The CDR3 DNA is TGTGCCAGCAGCTTAGATTACCTCAAGACCCAGTACTTC. The rearrangement uses TRBV13 and TRBJ2-5; D remains unclear. Trimming removed 1 base from V and 6 bases from J, with 9 bases in between. This CDR3 spans 13 amino acids. Germline CDR1 and CDR2: PRHDT and FYEKMQ (reference sequence).

J is TRBJ1-3 and V is TRBV27, with D possibly matching TRBD1 (6 bases). Between the trimmed V and J ends, which lost 6 bases and 2 bases, there was a span of 14 bases. Germline-derived CDR1 and CDR2 are MNHEY and SMNVEV (reference sequence). The CDR3 spans 15 residues. CDR3 DNA sequence: TGTGCCAGCAGAACCGACAGGATACCTGGAAACACCATATATTTT. Translating gives CASRTDRIPGNTIYF.

The chain has TRBV11-2 and TRBJ2-3; TRBD1 aligns across 10 bases. Trimming at V came to 6 bases and at J to 3 bases, leaving 6 bases not matched to a gene. Looked up from germline, CDR1 is SGHAT and CDR2 is FQNNGV. This CDR3 has 15 residues. This chain's CDR3 is CASSWDRGPTDTQYF. The DNA for the CDR3 is TGTGCCAGCAGTTGGGACAGGGGTCCGACAGATACGCAGTATTTT.

This chain connects TRBV29-1 to TRBJ1-4; no clear D gene. The CDR3 spans 12 residues. Deletions cut 3 bases from V and 8 bases from J, with 10 bases between. Per germline, CDR1 SQVTM and CDR2 ANQGSEA. The chain's CDR3 is CSVDGGSEKLFF. DNA for the CDR3: TGCAGCGTTGACGGCGGAAGCGAAAAACTGTTTTTT.

The CDR3 sequence: CASSEAGGNNEKLFF. Here the CDR3 DNA reads TGTGCCAGCAGTGAAGCAGGGGGAAATAATGAAAAACTGTTTTTT. The rearrangement links TRBV6-1 to TRBJ1-4; the D gene is possibly TRBD1 (6 bases). CDR1 and CDR2 (germline): MNHNS, SASEGT. This CDR3 is 15 amino acids long. Trimming pared 0 bases from V and 4 bases from J, leaving 9 bases between.

V and J are TRBV18 and TRBJ1-1, with D perhaps TRBD1 (5 bases). V lost 1 base, J lost 0 bases, and 9 bases lay in between. Germline CDR1 and CDR2: KGHSH and LQKENI. The CDR3 extends over 15 amino acids. The CDR3 protein is CASSPRQTLNTEAFF. The CDR3 nucleotides are TGTGCCAGCTCACCACGACAGACCCTGAACACTGAAGCTTTCTTT.

The chain uses TRBV27 and TRBJ2-1; 8 positions match TRBD1. The CDR3 totals 15 residues. J was trimmed by 3 bases and V by 5 bases; bases with no gene match: 6. CDR1 is MNHEY, CDR2 SMNVEV, per germline (reference sequence). CDR3 coding DNA: TGTGCCAGCAGTGCTACAGGGGGTAACTACAATGAGCAGTTCTTC. Its translation is CASSATGGNYNEQFF.

This clone was detected once. The chain links TRBV14 to TRBJ2-7; TRBD1 is a possible D gene (5 bases). CDR3 length: 13 residues. Trimming removed 5 bases at V and 3 bases at J, with 11 bases between. Germline loops: CDR1 SGHDN, CDR2 FVKESK. The CDR3 DNA sequence: TGTGCCAGCAGCGCGGACACCCTCTACGAGCAGTACTTC. It codes for CASSADTLYEQYF.

The CDR3 sequence: CASSMSRDRVGGNTIYF. DNA for the CDR3: TGTGCCAGTAGTATGTCCCGGGACAGGGTAGGCGGAAACACCATATATTTT. The genes are TRBV19 and TRBJ1-3; 9 bases line up with TRBD1. This CDR3 region has 17 residues. Germline values: CDR1 LNHDA, CDR2 SQIVND (reference sequence). With V trimmed by 3 bases and J by 4 bases, 10 bases remained unmatched.

This chain connects TRBV6-2 or TRBV6-3 to TRBJ2-3; the D gene is possibly TRBD1 (7 bases). In germline, CDR1 is MNHEY, CDR2 SVGEGT. There are 15 residues in the CDR3. Trimming left V 4 bases short and J 3 bases short, with 14 bases between. This CDR3 reads CASSFGGGATDTQYF. The CDR3 DNA sequence: TGTGCCAGCAGTTTCGGAGGGGGCGCAACAGATACGCAGTATTTT.

The chain carries TRBV3-1 (or the pseudogene TRBV3-2) and TRBJ1-3; tentative D call: TRBD1 (6 bases). The CDR3 has 12 amino acids. Deletions cut 8 bases from V and 4 bases from J, with 9 bases between. Germline CDR1 and CDR2: LGHDT and YNNKEL (reference sequence). The CDR3 DNA sequence: TGTGCCAGCGACACAGGGGGAAACACCATATATTTT. Its protein is CASDTGGNTIYF.

This clone showed up just once. The chain links TRBV28 to TRBJ2-1, with D perhaps matching TRBD1 or TRBD2 (5 bases each). Trimming pared 6 bases from V and 0 bases from J, leaving 15 bases between. The CDR3 covers 16 residues. Looked up from germline, CDR1 is MDHEN and CDR2 is SYDVKM. The DNA for the CDR3 is TGTGCCAGCAGCCCTCGGGGCGGAGACTCCTACAATGAGCAGTTCTTC. It specifies CASSPRGGDSYNEQFF.